This T cell receptor (beta chain) was obtained from a study of Ad26.COV2.S vaccination and SARS-CoV-2 variants. Turning to the study itself: Ad26.COV2.S, an intramuscular injection, was given once or twice 56 days apart. Study-wide findings and caveats: An underestimation of total T cell responses may have resulted from the TCR breadth and depth analyses.

This clone has only one observation. Its antigen remains unknown. Noted treatment: roughly 19 received Ad26.COV2.S at low or high dose, single or two shots; five or six received placebo; per-sample allocation not given. Vaccine and placebo recipients were sampled on day 63 after the first injection. An adult donor aged 18-55 years was enrolled in Boston. V lost 10 bases and J lost 8, with 17 bases in between. CDR3 length equals 12 residues. CDR1 is SEHNR and CDR2 is FQNEAQ in the germline V gene (reference sequence). TCRdb's table, derived via immunoSEQ multiplex PCR, lists solely in-frame clones and lacks some. This table has about 480,000 clones, around 88% appearing once.

The chain recombines TRBV7-9 with TRBJ1-2, with D unclear. Specimen: peripheral blood, collected in a trial of Ad26.COV2.S vaccine versus placebo. The TCR originated in a person aged 18 to 65 who received the Ad26.COV2.S COVID-19 vaccine or a placebo. The CDR3 bases are TGTGCCATTAGACTACCCTCCGGGGGCTACACCTTC. It is translated as CAIRLPSGGYTF.